The source of this T cell receptor (beta chain) is a study of blood T cell repertoires in COVID-19. The table came from immunoSEQ multiplex PCR; TCRdb's copy has only in-frame clones and leaves some out. The data contain fewer than 150,000 clones, about 72% of them singletons. This CDR3 has 15 residues. V lost 1 base, J lost 3 bases, and 7 bases lay in between. Germline CDR1 is SGHTA and CDR2 is FQGNSA. Input material: peripheral blood. The chain is built from TRBV7-2 and TRBJ1-6, with no clear D. This clonotype was obtained from a man in his sixties who had recovered from COVID-19. As DNA, the CDR3 is TGTGCCAGCAGCTTAGGCGGTTTCTATAATTCACCCCTCCACTTT. Its translation is CASSLGGFYNSPLHF.